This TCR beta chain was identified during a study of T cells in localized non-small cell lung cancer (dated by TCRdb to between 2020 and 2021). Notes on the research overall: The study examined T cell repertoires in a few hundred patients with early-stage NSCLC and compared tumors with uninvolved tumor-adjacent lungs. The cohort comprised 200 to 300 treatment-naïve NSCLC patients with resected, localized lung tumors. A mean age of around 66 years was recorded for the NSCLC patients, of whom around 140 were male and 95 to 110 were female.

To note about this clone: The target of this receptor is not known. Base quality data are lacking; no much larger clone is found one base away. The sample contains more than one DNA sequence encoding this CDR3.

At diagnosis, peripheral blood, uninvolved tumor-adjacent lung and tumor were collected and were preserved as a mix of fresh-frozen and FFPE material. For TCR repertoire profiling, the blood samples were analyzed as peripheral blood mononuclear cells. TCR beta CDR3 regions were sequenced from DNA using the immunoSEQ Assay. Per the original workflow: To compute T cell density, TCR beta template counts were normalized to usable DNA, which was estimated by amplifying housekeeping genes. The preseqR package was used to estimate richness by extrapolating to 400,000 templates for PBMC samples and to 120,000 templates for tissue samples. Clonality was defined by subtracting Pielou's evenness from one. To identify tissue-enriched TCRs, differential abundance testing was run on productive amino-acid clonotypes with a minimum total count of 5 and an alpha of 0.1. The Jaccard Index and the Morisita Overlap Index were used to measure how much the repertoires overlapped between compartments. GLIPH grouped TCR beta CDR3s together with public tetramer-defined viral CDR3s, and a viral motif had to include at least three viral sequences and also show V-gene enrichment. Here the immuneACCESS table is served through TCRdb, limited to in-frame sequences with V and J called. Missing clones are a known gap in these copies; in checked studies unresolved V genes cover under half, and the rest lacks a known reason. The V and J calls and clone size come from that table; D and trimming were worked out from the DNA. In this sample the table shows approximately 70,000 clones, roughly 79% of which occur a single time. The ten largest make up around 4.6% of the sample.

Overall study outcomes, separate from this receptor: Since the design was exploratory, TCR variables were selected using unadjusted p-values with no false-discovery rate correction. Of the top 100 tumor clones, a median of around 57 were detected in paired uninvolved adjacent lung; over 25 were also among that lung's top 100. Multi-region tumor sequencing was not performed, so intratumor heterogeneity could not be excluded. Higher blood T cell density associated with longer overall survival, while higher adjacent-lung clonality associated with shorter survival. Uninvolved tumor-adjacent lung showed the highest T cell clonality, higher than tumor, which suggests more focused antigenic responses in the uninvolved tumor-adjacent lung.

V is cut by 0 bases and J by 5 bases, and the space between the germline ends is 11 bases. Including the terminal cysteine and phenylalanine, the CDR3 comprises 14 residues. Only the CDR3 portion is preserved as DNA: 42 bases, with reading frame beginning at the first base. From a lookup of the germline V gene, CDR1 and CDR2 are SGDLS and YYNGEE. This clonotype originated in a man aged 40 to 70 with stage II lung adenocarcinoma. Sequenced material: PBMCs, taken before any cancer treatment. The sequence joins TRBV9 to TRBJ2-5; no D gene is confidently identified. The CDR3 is CASSVGTLGETQYF. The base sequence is TGTGCCAGCAGCGTAGGCACCCTGGGGGAGACCCAGTACTTC.